The following is a T cell receptor (beta chain) sequence with its context. Its antigen remains unidentified. No base quality values were provided; no much bigger clone lies one nucleotide off. Taken from the germline V gene (reference sequence), the CDR1 and CDR2 loops are SGHNT and YYREEE. The CDR3, cysteine through phenylalanine, is 14 amino acids long. The read is trimmed to its CDR3 DNA, 42 bases read in frame from base 1. Deletion took 4 bases off V and 4 bases off J, with a span of 14 bases between the germline ends. The immunoSEQ Assay, a bias-controlled multiplex PCR, was used to amplify TCRbeta CDR3 regions from genomic DNA. In the source study's methods: Nucleated cell counts per sample were estimated from amplification of reference gene primers within the assay. Sequence reads were collapsed and filtered to measure the absolute abundance of every unique TCRbeta CDR3 rearrangement. For each sample, productive Simpson clonality was calculated as the square root of Simpson's diversity index across productive rearrangements. TCRdb took this table from immuneACCESS and kept in-frame rearrangements with V and J called. Such tables lack part of the clones; where checked against another copy, unresolved V genes explain under half of the gap, and the rest is unexplained. Clonal size and the V and J genes are those of that table, whereas D and trimming came from the DNA. The sample profile shows about 350,000 clones; approximately 89% of them were found once. The ten largest clones add up to around 3.9% of the sample.

The entry originates in a study of blood T cell repertoires in COVID-19 (TCRdb year 2020). With regard to the full study: Samples covering the acute and convalescent phases of COVID-19 were provided by collaborators in the United States, Italy and Spain. HLA class I and class II types, where available, came from metadata supplied by the sample provider rather than from assay-based typing. Samples were obtained from the ongoing ImmuneRACE study (first 160 participants) and from some 1,200 subjects provided by 6 global collaborators. Deeply sampled blood TCRbeta repertoires from subjects exposed to, actively infected with, or recovered from COVID-19 were included in the dataset. The material from the prospective study consisted of cDNA or gDNA derived from T cells, B-cell-depleted T cells, or PBMCs. Nearly every sample came with metadata listing a de-identified subject ID, COVID-19 status, age in years and sex. The repertoires were made available in a free public database intended to serve as a resource for research on the immune response to SARS-CoV-2.

Overall study outcomes, separate from this receptor: How much clinical and demographic metadata was included differed by source and by participant, and the metadata was provided uncurated.

At one collaborating source in Seattle, patients were enrolled during active infection and were followed longitudinally through the course of disease. The collaborating institutions used their own protocols to collect whole blood in K2EDTA tubes. For TCRbeta analysis, collaborator samples were shipped as frozen whole blood, as isolated PBMCs, or as DNA extracted from either sample type. Sequenced material: peripheral blood. The rearranged segments are TRBV5-4 and TRBJ1-2; a tentative D match to TRBD1 spans 5 bases. This TCR was recovered from an older woman with COVID-19, enrolled during active disease. The encoded CDR3 is CASSPGGISYGYTF. The DNA reads TGTGCCAGCAGCCCGGGGGGGATCAGCTATGGCTACACCTTC.